This T cell receptor (beta chain) was obtained from a study of blood T cell repertoires in COVID-19. Study-level background: Samples came from the United States, Italy and Spain, spanning acute and convalescent COVID-19. PBMCs, B-cell-depleted T cells, or T cells provided the cDNA or gDNA that made up the material.

The CDR3 is 15 amino acids. CDR1 SGHRS and CDR2 YFSETQ come from the germline V gene. V dropped 0 bases and J dropped 5; count of bases not matched to a gene: 4. Authors' processing steps: Estimation of nucleated cell counts relied on the amplification of reference gene primers. Repertoires were generated with immunoSEQ multiplex PCR, while TCRdb's copy carries only in-frame clones and drops some. V and J calls and clone size come straight from that table; D and trimming were deduced from the DNA. The repertoire holds approximately 200,000 clones, more than 85% seen once, with approximately 2.9% in the top ten.

The receptor comes from a woman in her 30s with active or convalescent COVID-19. This rearrangement joins TRBV5-1 to TRBJ2-7, with 11 positions matching TRBD2. Sequences were obtained from peripheral blood. This chain's CDR3 is CASSLGGTSGNEQYF. The CDR3 DNA is TGCGCCAGCAGCTTGGGGGGGACTAGCGGAAACGAGCAGTACTTC.